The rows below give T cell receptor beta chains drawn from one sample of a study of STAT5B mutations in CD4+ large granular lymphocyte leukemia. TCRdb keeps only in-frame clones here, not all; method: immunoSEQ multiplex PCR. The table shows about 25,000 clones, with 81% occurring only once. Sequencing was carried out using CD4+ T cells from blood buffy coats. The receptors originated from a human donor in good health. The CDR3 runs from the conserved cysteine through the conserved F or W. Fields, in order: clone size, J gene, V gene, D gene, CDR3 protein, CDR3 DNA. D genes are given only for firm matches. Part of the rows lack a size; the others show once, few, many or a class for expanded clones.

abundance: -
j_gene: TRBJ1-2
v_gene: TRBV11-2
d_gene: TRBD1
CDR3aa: CASSLGGQGYGYTF
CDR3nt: TGTGCCAGCAGCTTAGGGGGACAGGGTTATGGCTACACCTTC

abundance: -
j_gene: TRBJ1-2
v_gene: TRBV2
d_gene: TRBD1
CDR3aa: CASSQLRNDRAHYGYTF
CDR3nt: TGTGCCAGCAGTCAATTACGAAATGACAGGGCTCACTATGGCTACACCTTC

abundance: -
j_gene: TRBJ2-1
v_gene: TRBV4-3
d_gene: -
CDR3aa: CASSQDLARLGAYNEQFF
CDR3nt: TGCGCCAGCAGCCAAGATCTGGCGCGGCTGGGTGCTTACAATGAGCAGTTCTTC

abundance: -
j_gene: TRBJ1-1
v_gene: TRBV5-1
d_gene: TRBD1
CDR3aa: CASSYGTANTEAFF
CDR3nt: TGCGCCAGCAGCTACGGGACAGCGAACACTGAAGCTTTCTTT

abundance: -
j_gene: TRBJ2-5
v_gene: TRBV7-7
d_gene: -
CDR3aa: CASSQGVRETQYF
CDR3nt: TGTGCCAGCAGTCAAGGGGTCCGAGAGACCCAGTACTTC

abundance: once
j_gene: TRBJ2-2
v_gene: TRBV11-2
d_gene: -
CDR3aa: CASSLTGELFF
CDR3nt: TGTGCCAGCAGCTTAACCGGGGAGCTGTTTTTT

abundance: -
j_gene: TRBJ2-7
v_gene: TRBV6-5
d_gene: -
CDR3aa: CASSYVGGRAYEQYF
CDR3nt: TGTGCCAGCAGTTACGTCGGGGGAAGGGCCTACGAGCAGTACTTC

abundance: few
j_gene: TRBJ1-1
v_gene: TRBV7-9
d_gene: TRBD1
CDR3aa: CASSLGQGEAAFF
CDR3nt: TGTGCCAGCAGCTTAGGACAGGGGGAAGCAGCTTTCTTT

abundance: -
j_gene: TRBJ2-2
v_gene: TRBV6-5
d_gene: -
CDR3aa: CASSYSIRVNTGELFF
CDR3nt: TGTGCCAGCAGTTACTCGATCAGGGTGAACACCGGGGAGCTGTTTTTT

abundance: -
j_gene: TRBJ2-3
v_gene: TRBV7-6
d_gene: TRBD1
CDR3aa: CASSDRGEGTDTQYF
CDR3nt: TGTGCCAGCAGCGACAGGGGTGAAGGCACAGATACGCAGTATTTT

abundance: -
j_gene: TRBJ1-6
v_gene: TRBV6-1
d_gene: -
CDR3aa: CASSGQHNSPLHF
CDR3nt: TGTGCCAGCAGCGGACAACATAATTCACCCCTCCACTTT

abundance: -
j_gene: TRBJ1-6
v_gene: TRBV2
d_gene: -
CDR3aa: CASSGDAAGNSPLHF
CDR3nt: TGTGCCAGCAGTGGGGATGCAGCCGGTAATTCACCCCTCCACTTT

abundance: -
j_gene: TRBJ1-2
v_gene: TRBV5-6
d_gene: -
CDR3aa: CASTRGLGGYTF
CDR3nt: TGTGCCAGCACCCGTGGGTTGGGTGGCTACACCTTC

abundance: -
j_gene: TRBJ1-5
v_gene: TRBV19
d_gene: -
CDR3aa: CASSIFTGTNQPQHF
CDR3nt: TGTGCCAGTAGTATCTTCACAGGGACGAATCAGCCCCAGCATTTT

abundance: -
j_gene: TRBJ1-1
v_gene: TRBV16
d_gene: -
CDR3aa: CASTLQANTEAFF
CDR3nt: TGTGCCAGCACCCTCCAGGCGAACACTGAAGCTTTCTTT

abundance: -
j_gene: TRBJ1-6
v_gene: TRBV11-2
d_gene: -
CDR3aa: CASSQHSNSPLHF
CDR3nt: TGTGCCAGCAGCCAACACAGTAATTCACCCCTCCACTTT

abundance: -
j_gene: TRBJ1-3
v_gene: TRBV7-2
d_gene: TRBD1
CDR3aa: CASTRRAGTGPISGNTIYF
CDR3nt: TGTGCCAGCACCCGACGAGCCGGGACAGGGCCGATCTCTGGAAACACCATATATTTT

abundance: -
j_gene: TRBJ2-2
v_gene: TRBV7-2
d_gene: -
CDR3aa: CASSLGGTTGTGELFF
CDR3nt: TGTGCCAGCAGCTTAGGTGGCACGACGGGCACCGGGGAGCTGTTTTTT

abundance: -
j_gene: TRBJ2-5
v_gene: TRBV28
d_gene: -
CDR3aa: CASSFRPGGDQETQYF
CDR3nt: TGTGCCAGCAGTTTCCGGCCAGGAGGGGACCAAGAGACCCAGTACTTC

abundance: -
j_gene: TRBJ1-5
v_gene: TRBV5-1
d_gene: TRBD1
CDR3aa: CASSLWGQGQPQHF
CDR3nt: TGCGCCAGCAGCTTGTGGGGACAGGGTCAGCCCCAGCATTTT

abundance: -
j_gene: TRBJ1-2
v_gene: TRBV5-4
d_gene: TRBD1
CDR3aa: CASSSGQGVLANYGYTF
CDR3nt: TGTGCCAGCAGCAGTGGACAGGGGGTGCTAGCTAACTATGGCTACACCTTC

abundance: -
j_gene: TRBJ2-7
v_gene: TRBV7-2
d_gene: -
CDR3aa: CASRPNRGWDLNSYEQYF
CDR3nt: TGTGCCAGCAGGCCTAACAGAGGATGGGACCTGAACTCCTACGAGCAGTACTTC

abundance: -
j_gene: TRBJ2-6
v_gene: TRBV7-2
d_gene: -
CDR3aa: CASTRGGGANVLTF
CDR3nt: TGTGCCAGCACCCGGGGTGGTGGGGCCAACGTCCTGACTTTC

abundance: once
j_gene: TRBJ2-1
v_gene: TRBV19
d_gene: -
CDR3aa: CASSEPGEGGEQFF
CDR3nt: TGTGCCAGTAGTGAACCCGGGGAGGGGGGTGAGCAGTTCTTC

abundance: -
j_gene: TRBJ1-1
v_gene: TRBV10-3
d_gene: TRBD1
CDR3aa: CAISFDRANTEAFF
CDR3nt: TGTGCCATCAGTTTTGACAGGGCGAACACTGAAGCTTTCTTT

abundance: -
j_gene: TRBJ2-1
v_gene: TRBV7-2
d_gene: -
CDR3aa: CASSLWSEQFF
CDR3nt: TGTGCCAGCAGTCTCTGGAGTGAGCAGTTCTTC